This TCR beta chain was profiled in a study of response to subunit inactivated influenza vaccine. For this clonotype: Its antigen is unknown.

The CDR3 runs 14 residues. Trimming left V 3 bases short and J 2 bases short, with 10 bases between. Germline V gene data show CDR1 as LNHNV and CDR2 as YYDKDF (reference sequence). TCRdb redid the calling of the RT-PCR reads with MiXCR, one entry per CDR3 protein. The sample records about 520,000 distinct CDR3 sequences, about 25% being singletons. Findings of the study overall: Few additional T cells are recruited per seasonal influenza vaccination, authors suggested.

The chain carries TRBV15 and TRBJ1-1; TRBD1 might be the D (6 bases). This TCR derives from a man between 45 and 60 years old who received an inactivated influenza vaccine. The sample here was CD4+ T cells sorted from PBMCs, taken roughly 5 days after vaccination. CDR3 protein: CATSSTTGNTEAFF. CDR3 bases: TGTGCCACCAGCAGCACGACAGGTAACACTGAAGCTTTCTTT.